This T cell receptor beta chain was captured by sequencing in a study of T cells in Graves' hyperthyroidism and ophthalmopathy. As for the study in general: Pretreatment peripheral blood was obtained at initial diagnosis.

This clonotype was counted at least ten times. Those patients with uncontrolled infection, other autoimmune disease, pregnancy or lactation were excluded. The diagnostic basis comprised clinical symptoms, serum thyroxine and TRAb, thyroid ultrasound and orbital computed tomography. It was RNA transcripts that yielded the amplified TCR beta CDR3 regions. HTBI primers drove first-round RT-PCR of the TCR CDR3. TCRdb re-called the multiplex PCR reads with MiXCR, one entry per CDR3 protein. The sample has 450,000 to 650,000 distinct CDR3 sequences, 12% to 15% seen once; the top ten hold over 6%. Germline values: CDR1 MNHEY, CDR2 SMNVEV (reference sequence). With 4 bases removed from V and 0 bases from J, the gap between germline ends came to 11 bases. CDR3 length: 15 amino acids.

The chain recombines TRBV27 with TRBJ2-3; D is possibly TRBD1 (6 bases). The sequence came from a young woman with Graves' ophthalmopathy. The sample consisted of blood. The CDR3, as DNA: TGTGCCAGCAGTTCTTACCAGGGGAGCACAGATACGCAGTATTTT. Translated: CASSSYQGSTDTQYF.